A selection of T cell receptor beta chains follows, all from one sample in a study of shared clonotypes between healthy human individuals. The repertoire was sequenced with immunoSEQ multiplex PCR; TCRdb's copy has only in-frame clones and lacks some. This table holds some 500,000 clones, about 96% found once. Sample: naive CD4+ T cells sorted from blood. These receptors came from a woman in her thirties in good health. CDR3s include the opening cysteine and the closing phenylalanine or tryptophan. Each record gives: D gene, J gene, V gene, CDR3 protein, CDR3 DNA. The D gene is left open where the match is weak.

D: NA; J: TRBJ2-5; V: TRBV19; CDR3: CASSRLGSQETQYF; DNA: TGTGCCAGTAGTAGACTAGGCAGTCAAGAGACCCAGTACTTC
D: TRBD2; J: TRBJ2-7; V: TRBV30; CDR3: CAWRPQAGLAGDFPYEQYF; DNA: TGTGCCTGGAGGCCCCAAGCCGGACTAGCGGGGGATTTCCCCTACGAGCAGTACTTC
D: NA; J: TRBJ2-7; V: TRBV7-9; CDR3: CASSPRQGTHEQYF; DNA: TGTGCCAGCAGCCCCCGGCAGGGGACACACGAGCAGTACTTC
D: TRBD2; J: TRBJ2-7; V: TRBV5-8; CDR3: CASNRAGGYYEQYF; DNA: TGTGCCAGCAACCGAGCGGGAGGTTACTACGAGCAGTACTTC
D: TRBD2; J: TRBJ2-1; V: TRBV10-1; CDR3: CASSRVAGVSRPFF; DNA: TGCGCCAGCAGTAGAGTAGCGGGAGTATCCCGACCGTTCTTC
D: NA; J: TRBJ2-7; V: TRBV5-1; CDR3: CASRRSSYEQYF; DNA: TGCGCCAGCAGAAGAAGCTCCTACGAGCAGTACTTC
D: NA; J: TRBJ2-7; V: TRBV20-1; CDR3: CSARDSYEQYF; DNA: TGCAGTGCTAGGGACAGCTACGAGCAGTACTTC
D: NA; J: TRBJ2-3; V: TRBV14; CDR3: CASSQRAGWTDTQYF; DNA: TGTGCCAGCAGCCAACGGGCAGGGTGGACAGATACGCAGTATTTT
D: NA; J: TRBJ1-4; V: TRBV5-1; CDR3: CASSLVPGAGEKLFF; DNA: TGCGCCAGCAGCTTGGTTCCGGGGGCAGGGGAAAAACTGTTTTTT
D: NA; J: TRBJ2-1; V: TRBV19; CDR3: CASSIPNSGIAESYNEQFF; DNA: TGTGCCAGTAGTATCCCAAATTCGGGGATAGCGGAATCCTACAATGAGCAGTTCTTC
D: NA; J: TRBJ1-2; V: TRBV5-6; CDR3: CASSRGSGVDGYTF; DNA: TGTGCCAGCTCTCGGGGTTCGGGAGTGGATGGCTACACCTTC
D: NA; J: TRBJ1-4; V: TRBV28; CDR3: CASSLEPRNNEKLFF; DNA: TGTGCCAGCAGTTTAGAACCCAGGAATAATGAAAAACTGTTTTTT
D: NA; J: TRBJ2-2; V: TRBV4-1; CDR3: CASSQEKPGHPNTGELFF; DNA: TGCGCCAGCAGCCAAGAAAAACCGGGACACCCGAACACCGGGGAGCTGTTTTTT
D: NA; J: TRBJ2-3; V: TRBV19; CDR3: CATRTANARRTDTQYF; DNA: TGTGCCACAAGGACCGCAAACGCCCGAAGGACAGATACGCAGTATTTT
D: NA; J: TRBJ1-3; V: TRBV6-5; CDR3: CASSYDLGGGGNTIYF; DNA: TGTGCCAGCAGTTACGATCTAGGGGGAGGTGGAAACACCATATATTTT
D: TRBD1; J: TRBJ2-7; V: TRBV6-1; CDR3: CASSVTGASGYEQYF; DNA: TGTGCCAGCAGTGTAACAGGGGCCTCCGGCTACGAGCAGTACTTC
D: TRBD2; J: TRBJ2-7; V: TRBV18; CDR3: CASSPGGSYEQYF; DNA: TGTGCCAGCTCACCGGGGGGGTCCTACGAGCAGTACTTC
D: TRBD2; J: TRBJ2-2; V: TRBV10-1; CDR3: CASSERGGDTGELFF; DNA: TGCGCCAGCAGTGAACGGGGAGGGGACACCGGGGAGCTGTTTTTT
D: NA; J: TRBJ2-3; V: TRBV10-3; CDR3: CAISEWGESTDTQYF; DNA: TGTGCCATCAGTGAGTGGGGGGAGAGCACAGATACGCAGTATTTT
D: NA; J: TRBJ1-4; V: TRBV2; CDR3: CASSVRAGNEKLFF; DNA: TGTGCCAGCAGTGTCCGGGCCGGTAATGAAAAACTGTTTTTT